The rows below give T cell receptor beta chains drawn from one sample of a study of shared clonotypes between healthy human individuals. Profiled with immunoSEQ multiplex PCR; TCRdb holds only in-frame clones, not every one. The data hold under 2,500,000 clones, with about 94% observed a single time. Sequenced material: naive CD4+ T cells sorted from blood. Every receptor here comes from a young man in good health. Both conserved end residues are part of each CDR3. A D gene is named only where the DNA matches it firmly. Size is omitted from some rows. Given values are once, few, many or a class for expanded clones.

cdr3_length	v_call	j_call	clone_size	d_call	cdr3_nt	cdr3_aa
12	TRBV6-1	TRBJ1-2	-	-	TGTGCCAGCAGCGAGGGGGGATATGGCTACACCTTC	CASSEGGYGYTF
12	TRBV30	TRBJ1-4	-	-	TGTGCCTGGAGTGTTAGTAGGGAAAAACTGTTTTTT	CAWSVSREKLFF
11	TRBV30	TRBJ2-7	once	-	TGTGCCTGGAGTGGAGGGGCCGAGCAGTACTTC	CAWSGGAEQYF
16	TRBV28	TRBJ2-3	-	-	TGTGCCAGCAGTTTCCCGGGGACCGGCGGGGCCGATACGCAGTATTTT	CASSFPGTGGADTQYF
14	TRBV10-3	TRBJ2-5	-	-	TGTGCCATCAGTGAGTCAAACAGCCAAGAGACCCAGTACTTC	CAISESNSQETQYF
13	TRBV10-1	TRBJ2-1	-	-	TGCGCCAGCAGTGAGAGTCCGATCAATGAGCAGTTCTTC	CASSESPINEQFF
15	TRBV30	TRBJ2-3	-	-	TGTGCCTGGAGTGGAGGAGGGCCTTCCACAGATACGCAGTATTTT	CAWSGGGPSTDTQYF
15	TRBV7-2	TRBJ2-5	-	TRBD2	TGTGCCAGCAGGCAGGGAGGGCTCAAAGCAGAGACCCAGTACTTC	CASRQGGLKAETQYF
15	TRBV27	TRBJ2-2	-	-	TGTGCCAGCAGTCCCGGACTCGCGAACACCGGGGAGCTGTTTTTT	CASSPGLANTGELFF
16	TRBV14	TRBJ2-1	-	-	TGTGCCAGCAGCCAAGATCAGGGGACATTCTACAATGAGCAGTTCTTC	CASSQDQGTFYNEQFF
15	TRBV19	TRBJ2-1	once	TRBD1	TGTGCCAGTAGCCCGTCAGGGACAGGATTCAATGAGCAGTTCTTC	CASSPSGTGFNEQFF